The T cell receptor (beta chain) described here comes from a study of identifying expanded T cells in peripheral blood. Study-wide results and caveats: Over approximately two and four weeks, about 15 and 19 clones changed, versus 1.2 between replicates. Approximately two-week clone count variance significantly increased as total template count grew.

No infections or other immune events were documented during collection. Clones were read by immunoSEQ multiplex PCR, and TCRdb kept only the in-frame ones, dropping some. The table has 90,000 to 100,000 clones, 88% seen once. Concerning this clone itself: The antigen is not known.

Trimming pared 8 bases from V and 4 bases from J, leaving 18 bases between. The CDR3 consists of 14 residues. The germline gives CDR1 MDHEN, CDR2 SYDVKM. The sequence was collected from a person aged 18-70 years in good health. Sequences were obtained from blood. The rearrangement uses TRBV28 and TRBJ2-7; D is perhaps TRBD1 or TRBD2 (6 bases each). CDR3 residues: CASGGPGLSYEQYF. Here the CDR3 DNA reads TGTGCCAGCGGGGGGCCGGGACTGTCTTACGAGCAGTACTTC. Full variable domain (remainder filled in from reference TRBV28 and TRBJ2-7): DVKVTQSSRYLVKRTGEKVFLECVQDMDHENMFWYRQDPGLGLRLIYFSYDVKMKEKGDIPEGYSVSREKKERFSLILESASTNQTSMYLCASGGPGLSYEQYFGPGTRLTVT.